One sample yielded the 32 T cell receptor beta chains listed below, sequenced in a study of OX40 agonist ivuxolimab in advanced cancers. TCRdb keeps only in-frame clones here, not all; method: immunoSEQ multiplex PCR. This table holds roughly 40,000 clones, almost 85% found once. The sequences come from CD4+ or CD8+ T cells sorted from blood, collected in a trial of the OX40 agonist ivuxolimab. These receptors all come from an adult with an advanced solid tumor such as melanoma, head and neck, liver or kidney cancer.

The table lists this clone with a count of one. DNA for the CDR3: TGTGCCAGCAGCGTAGGACTAGCGGGCCTCTACAATGAGCAGTTCTTC. The encoded protein is CASSVGLAGLYNEQFF. The chain employs TRBV9 and TRBJ2-1; 10 bases fit TRBD2. V lost 0 bases and J lost 3; bases outside the gene matches: 3. Germline V gives CDR1 SGDLS, CDR2 YYNGEE. This CDR3 has 16 residues.

J is TRBJ1-6 and V is TRBV2, with D tentatively TRBD1 (6 bases). With 2 bases removed from V and 10 bases from J, the gap between germline ends came to 15 bases. Germline assignment: CDR1 SNHLY and CDR2 FYNNEI. This CDR3 region has 15 residues. The CDR3 DNA follows: TGTGCCAGCAGTGAACGAGGGCAGGGGAAGTCACCCCTCCACTTT. This sequence encodes CASSERGQGKSPLHF.

This chain joins TRBV30 and TRBJ2-7, with TRBD1 as a possible D gene (5 bases). The germline V gene has CDR1 GTSNPN and CDR2 SVGIG (reference sequence). The CDR3 length is 11 residues. Trimming pared 0 bases from V and 6 bases from J, leaving 6 bases between. This CDR3 reads CAWSVRGEQYF. The CDR3 nucleotides are TGTGCCTGGAGTGTAAGGGGCGAGCAGTACTTC.

The chain is built from TRBV29-1 and TRBJ2-5; 7 nucleotides agree with TRBD1. This CDR3 comprises 14 residues. The germline V gene has CDR1 SQVTM and CDR2 ANQGSEA. The J segment lost 4 bases and the V segment lost 3 bases, leaving 8 bases of the junction unmatched. The CDR3 is CSVESQGTRETQYF. In nucleotides, the CDR3 is TGCAGCGTTGAGTCACAGGGGACCCGAGAGACCCAGTACTTC.

This chain's CDR3 is CASSLFSGQGGLSGTQYF. The DNA for the CDR3 is TGTGCCAGCAGCTTATTCTCTGGGCAGGGTGGACTGTCAGGGACCCAGTACTTC. The chain employs TRBV7-8 and TRBJ2-5; the D gene could be TRBD1 or TRBD2 (5 bases each). Germline loops: CDR1 SGHVS, CDR2 FQNEAQ. Trimming shortened V by 2 bases and J by 7 bases, and 26 bases separated the two germline ends. The CDR3 is made up of 18 amino acids. Using reference TRBV7-8 and TRBJ2-5 for the parts outside the CDR3, the full variable domain is GAGVSQSPRYKVAKRGQDVALRCDPISGHVSLFWYQQALGQGPEFLTYFQNEAQLDKSGLPSDRFFAERPEGSVSTLKIQRTQQEDSAVYLCASSLFSGQGGLSGTQYFGPGTRLLVL.

The chain recombines TRBV7-8 with TRBJ2-7; D gene ambiguous. Germline V CDR1 and CDR2: SGHVS, FQNEAQ. The V gene lost 5 bases and the J gene lost 0 bases, with 11 bases spanning the gap. The CDR3 spans 14 residues. CDR3 region: CASSTTKGSYEQYF. The CDR3 DNA reads as TGTGCCAGCAGCACGACGAAGGGCTCCTACGAGCAGTACTTC. The full variable domain, completed using reference TRBV7-8 and TRBJ2-7, is GAGVSQSPRYKVAKRGQDVALRCDPISGHVSLFWYQQALGQGPEFLTYFQNEAQLDKSGLPSDRFFAERPEGSVSTLKIQRTQQEDSAVYLCASSTTKGSYEQYFGPGTRLTVT.

CDR3 amino acids: CAWSEGSGANVLTF. The CDR3 nucleotides are TGTGCCTGGAGTGAGGGCTCTGGGGCCAACGTCCTGACTTTC. This chain uses TRBV30 with TRBJ2-6; no reliable D call. This CDR3 is 14 amino acids long. The germline CDR1 and CDR2 sequences are GTSNPN and SVGIG (reference sequence). V was trimmed by 1 base and J by 0 bases, leaving 4 bases between them. The full variable domain, rest sourced from reference TRBV30 and TRBJ2-6, is SQTIHQWPATLVQPVGSPLSLECTVEGTSNPNLYWYRQAAGRGLQLLFYSVGIGQISSEVPQNLSASRPQDRQFILSSKKLLLSDSGFYLCAWSEGSGANVLTFGAGSRLTVL.

This rearrangement joins TRBV5-1 to TRBJ2-7; D remains unclear. The CDR3 consists of 16 residues. Germline V gene lookup returns CDR1 SGHRS and CDR2 YFSETQ. V dropped 0 bases and J dropped 0 bases, with 13 bases sitting between them. Here the CDR3 reads CASSLAITASSYEQYF. The CDR3 nucleotides read TGCGCCAGCAGCTTGGCCATTACGGCTAGCTCCTACGAGCAGTACTTC.

The V gene is TRBV7-3, the J gene TRBJ2-5; tentative D call: TRBD2 (6 bases). Trimming cost V 8 bases and J 4 bases, with 14 bases left between them. Germline-derived CDR1 and CDR2 are SGHTA and FQGTGA. The CDR3 runs 13 residues. CDR3 bases: TGTGCCAGCCAAAGAATGGGAGGAGAGACCCAGTACTTC. Translation gives CASQRMGGETQYF.

This clone was picked up one time. The J gene is TRBJ2-7, the V gene TRBV5-6, with 11 bases matching TRBD2. The CDR3 consists of 16 residues. The V and J ends lost 3 bases and 5 bases, in that order; junction bases with no gene match: 10. From germline, CDR1 is SGHDT and CDR2 YYEEEE. CDR3 nucleotides: TGTGCCAGCAGCTGGGCGACTAGCGGGGTAAGCAACGAGCAGTACTTC. The encoded protein is CASSWATSGVSNEQYF.

This clone was seen more than once but under ten times. V usage is TRBV5-1 and J usage is TRBJ1-1; 12 bases are shared with TRBD1. CDR1 is SGHRS and CDR2 is YFSETQ in the germline V gene. V was pared by 4 bases and J by 4 bases, with 8 bases of the junction left unmatched. The CDR3 totals 16 residues. CDR3: CASSAGQGAWGTEAFF. The CDR3 DNA follows: TGCGCCAGCAGCGCGGGACAGGGGGCATGGGGCACTGAAGCTTTCTTT.

This clone was counted a single time. The rearrangement uses TRBV7-8 and TRBJ2-2; tentatively, D is TRBD2 (6 bases). The CDR3 extends over 15 amino acids. V was clipped by 6 bases and J by 3 bases, with 14 bases between them. CDR1 and CDR2 (germline): SGHVS, FQNEAQ. CDR3 in amino acids: CASRWLAGHTGELFF. The CDR3 bases are TGTGCCAGCAGGTGGTTGGCGGGGCACACCGGGGAGCTGTTTTTT. Together with reference TRBV7-8 and TRBJ2-2, the CDR3 gives the full variable domain: GAGVSQSPRYKVAKRGQDVALRCDPISGHVSLFWYQQALGQGPEFLTYFQNEAQLDKSGLPSDRFFAERPEGSVSTLKIQRTQQEDSAVYLCASRWLAGHTGELFFGEGSRLTVL.

The rearrangement uses TRBV30 and TRBJ1-6; perhaps TRBD1 as D (5 bases). V was shortened by 5 bases and J by 5 bases, with 7 bases between the two germline ends. The CDR3 consists of 12 residues. The germline CDR1 and CDR2 sequences are GTSNPN and SVGIG (reference sequence). CDR3 in DNA: TGTGCCTGGTCAGGGAATAATTCACCCCTCCACTTT. It specifies CAWSGNNSPLHF.

This clone was seen a handful of times. The CDR3, as DNA: TGTGCCTGGAGCCCCTGGGGGGGATTGAACACTGAAGCTTTCTTT. It yields the protein CAWSPWGGLNTEAFF. V is TRBV30 and J is TRBJ1-1; D is perhaps TRBD1 (5 bases). This CDR3 is built from 15 residues. Trimming stripped 3 bases from V and 0 bases from J, with 14 bases between. Germline loops: CDR1 GTSNPN, CDR2 SVGIG (reference sequence).

The table lists this clone with a few counts. The rearrangement uses TRBV18 and TRBJ2-7; D is unresolved. V was pared by 0 bases and J by 12 bases, with 15 bases between. The CDR3 runs 13 residues. The germline CDR1 and CDR2 sequences are KGHSH and LQKENI. CDR3 protein: CASSPPSAERRYF. The CDR3 nucleotides read TGTGCCAGCTCACCACCCTCGGCAGAACGACGGTACTTC.

The gene calls are TRBV5-8 and TRBJ1-6; D is undetermined. V lost 0 bases, J lost 10 bases, and 14 bases lay in between. Germline CDR1 SGHTS, CDR2 YDEGEE. This CDR3 comprises 15 residues. The CDR3 bases are TGTGCCAGCAGCTTGGCCGGCAGCAGAGAATCACCCCTCCACTTT. Protein: CASSLAGSRESPLHF.

This chain links TRBV30 with TRBJ1-5; 9 positions match TRBD1. The V segment lost 0 bases and the J segment 15 bases; nucleotides outside the gene matches: 6. The CDR3 extends over 12 amino acids. CDR1 and CDR2 from the germline V gene are GTSNPN and SVGIG (reference sequence). CDR3 loop: CAWSVQGQGLHF. CDR3 bases: TGTGCCTGGAGTGTACAGGGACAGGGATTGCATTTT.

This chain joins TRBV7-6 and TRBJ1-4; tentatively, D is TRBD1 (6 bases). Germline V gene lookup returns CDR1 SGHVS and CDR2 FNYEAQ. The V and J ends lost 5 bases and 3 bases respectively, with 16 bases between them. There are 16 residues in the CDR3. Written as DNA, the CDR3 is TGTGCCAGCAGCGTCCGTCTGGACAGCTCTAATGAAAAACTGTTTTTT. It codes for CASSVRLDSSNEKLFF.

V and J are TRBV28 and TRBJ1-2; no clear D gene. V was pared by 2 bases and J by 4 bases, with 17 bases between. This CDR3 is 16 amino acids long. CDR1 and CDR2 from the germline V gene are MDHEN and SYDVKM. The chain's CDR3 is CASSLGPLQAPYGYTF. The CDR3 DNA is TGTGCCAGCAGTTTAGGGCCCCTGCAGGCGCCCTATGGCTACACCTTC.

The chain employs TRBV7-6 and TRBJ2-6; D may be TRBD1 (5 bases). Germline CDR1 SGHVS, CDR2 FNYEAQ. V was cut by 10 bases and J by 4 bases, with 14 bases left in between. The CDR3 is made up of 14 amino acids. The CDR3 DNA reads TGTGCCACGACAGAAAGCTCGGGGGCCAACGTCCTGACTTTC. This sequence encodes CATTESSGANVLTF.

The rearrangement joins TRBV4-1 to TRBJ2-7; D is unclear. The CDR3 contains 14 residues. Looked up from germline, CDR1 is MGHRA and CDR2 is YSYEKL. The V end lost 0 bases, the J end lost 7 bases, and 13 bases lay between the germline ends. CDR3 nucleotides: TGCGCCAGCAGCCAAGAAGGAACGGTACGGGAGCAGTACTTC. It specifies CASSQEGTVREQYF.

The V gene is TRBV29-1, the J gene TRBJ2-7, with TRBD1 matching 7 bases. The V segment lost 7 bases and the J segment 0 bases; nucleotides outside the gene matches: 9. The germline gives CDR1 SQVTM, CDR2 ANQGSEA. This CDR3 is built from 14 residues. CDR3 residues: CSAWGQSLSYEQYF. CDR3 bases: TGCAGCGCCTGGGGACAGTCGCTCTCCTACGAGCAGTACTTC.

The chain is built from TRBV5-1 and TRBJ2-7; 10 bases agree with TRBD1. This CDR3 spans 17 amino acids. Germline V gene data show CDR1 as SGHRS and CDR2 as YFSETQ. Trimming at V came to 2 bases and at J to 6 bases, leaving 14 bases not matched to a gene. The CDR3 is CASSFSGQGGGASEQYF. The CDR3 DNA is TGCGCCAGCAGCTTTTCCGGACAGGGGGGTGGGGCGTCCGAGCAGTACTTC.

For the CDR3, the DNA is TGTGCCAGCTCACAAATACCGGGACAGGCCACCGGGGAGCTGTTTTTT. Encoded protein: CASSQIPGQATGELFF. The chain combines TRBV18 with TRBJ2-2; 8 bases agree with TRBD1. With 4 bases clipped from V and 4 bases from J, the junction kept 8 bases outside the gene matches. CDR3 size: 16 residues. Germline V lookup: CDR1 KGHSH, CDR2 LQKENI. The full variable domain, its missing parts supplied by reference TRBV18 and TRBJ2-2, is NAGVMQNPRHLVRRRGQEARLRCSPMKGHSHVYWYRQLPEEGLKFMVYLQKENIIDESGMPKERFSAEFPKEGPSILRIQQVVRGDSAAYFCASSQIPGQATGELFFGEGSRLTVL.

V is TRBV9 and J is TRBJ2-1; D remains unclear. This CDR3 has 13 residues. V gave up 0 bases and J gave up 7 bases, with 8 bases separating them. Germline V gene sequence: CDR1 SGDLS, CDR2 YYNGEE. This CDR3 reads CASSVGADNEQFF. For the CDR3, the DNA is TGTGCCAGCAGCGTAGGGGCGGATAATGAGCAGTTCTTC.

J is TRBJ1-5 and V is TRBV6-5; D is possibly TRBD1 (6 bases). The germline gives CDR1 MNHEY, CDR2 SVGAGI. The ends were cut back, 0 bases at V and 4 bases at J, with 10 bases in the middle. This CDR3 is 15 amino acids long. CDR3 coding DNA: TGTGCCAGCAGTTACTCTTGGGGGGCTAATCAGCCCCAGCATTTT. This translates into CASSYSWGANQPQHF.

This clone was detected only a few times. This chain uses TRBV19 with TRBJ1-1; no definite D call. The germline gives CDR1 LNHDA, CDR2 SQIVND (reference sequence). This CDR3 has 11 amino acids. V was shortened by 8 bases and J by 1 base, with 5 bases between the two germline ends. The CDR3 sequence: CASRKNTEAFF. The CDR3 DNA sequence: TGTGCCAGTCGAAAGAACACTGAAGCTTTCTTT.

The genes are TRBV4-1 and TRBJ1-5; possible D gene TRBD1, 5 bases. Germline CDR1 and CDR2: MGHRA and YSYEKL. Trimming removed 2 bases at V and 5 bases at J, with 13 bases between. The CDR3 totals 15 residues. The DNA of the CDR3 is TGCGCCAGCAGCCAACTATGGGGGACTGATCAGCCCCAGCATTTT. This encodes CASSQLWGTDQPQHF.

The rearrangement joins TRBV11-2 to TRBJ2-1, with 9 bases identical to TRBD2. The V and J ends lost 1 base and 2 bases, in that order; junction bases with no gene match: 3. Germline assignment: CDR1 SGHAT and CDR2 FQNNGV. The CDR3 sequence is 16 residues long. DNA for the CDR3: TGTGCCAGCAGCTTAGTAGCGGGAGTACCCTACAATGAGCAGTTCTTC. Its translation is CASSLVAGVPYNEQFF.

DNA for the CDR3: TGTGCCAGTAGCGCAGGATGGGAGACCCAGTACTTC. It translates to CASSAGWETQYF. The rearrangement uses TRBV19 and TRBJ2-5; D gene unclear. CDR1 and CDR2 from the germline V gene are LNHDA and SQIVND (reference sequence). V was cut by 6 bases and J by 5 bases, with 10 bases left in between. The CDR3 totals 12 residues.

The CDR3 reads CASSLDASNQPQHF. For the CDR3, the DNA is TGTGCCAGCAGCTTAGACGCGAGCAATCAGCCCCAGCATTTT. The chain carries TRBV7-9 and TRBJ1-5; no definite D call. The CDR3 is 14 residues long. Trimming pared 1 base from V and 1 base from J, leaving 5 bases between. Germline V gene lookup returns CDR1 SEHNR and CDR2 FQNEAQ (reference sequence).

This chain joins TRBV2 and TRBJ1-3; no clear D. The V gene's germline CDR1 is SNHLY and CDR2 FYNNEI. This CDR3 spans 15 amino acids. V was trimmed by 3 bases and J by 3 bases, leaving 12 bases between them. CDR3 region: CASSDVGPLGNTIYF. As DNA, the CDR3 is TGTGCCAGCAGTGATGTCGGTCCTCTTGGAAACACCATATATTTT.